The table lists the clone carrying this T cell receptor (beta chain) with many counts. TCRdb reanalysed the reads using MiXCR and keeps one entry per CDR3 protein. This sample yields 450,000 to 600,000 distinct CDR3 sequences, of which around 10% are seen a single time; about 9.4% belongs to the top ten. The sample originates from a study of T cell repertoires in cytomegalovirus infection. CDR3 length equals 14 residues. V trimming: 3 bases; J trimming: 2 bases; junction bases outside the gene matches: 2. The germline V gene has CDR1 LNHDA and CDR2 SQIVND (reference sequence). The source of this sequence is a human donor in good health (CMV status not recorded). Some clones in this sample may be carry-over from other donors' samples. The rearrangement joins TRBV19 to TRBJ1-2, with TRBD1 matching over 8 bases. The sequencing sample was made of PBMCs. The chain's CDR3 is CASSIQGANYGYTF. The CDR3 DNA is TGTGCCAGTAGTATCCAGGGGGCCAACTATGGCTACACCTTC.